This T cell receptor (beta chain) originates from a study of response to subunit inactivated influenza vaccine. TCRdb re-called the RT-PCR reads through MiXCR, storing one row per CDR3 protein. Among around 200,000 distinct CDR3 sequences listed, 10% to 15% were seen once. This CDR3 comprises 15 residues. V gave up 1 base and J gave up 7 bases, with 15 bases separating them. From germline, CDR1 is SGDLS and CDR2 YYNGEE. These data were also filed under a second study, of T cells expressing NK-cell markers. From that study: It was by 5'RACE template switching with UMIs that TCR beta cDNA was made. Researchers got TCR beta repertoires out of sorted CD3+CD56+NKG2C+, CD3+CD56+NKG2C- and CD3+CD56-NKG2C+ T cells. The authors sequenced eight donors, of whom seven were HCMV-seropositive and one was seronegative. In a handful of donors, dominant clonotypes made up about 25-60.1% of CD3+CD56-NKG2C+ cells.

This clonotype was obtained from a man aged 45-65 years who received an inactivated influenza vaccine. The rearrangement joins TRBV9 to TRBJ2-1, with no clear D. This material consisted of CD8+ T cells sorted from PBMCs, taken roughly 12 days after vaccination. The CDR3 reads CASSVTGPPENEQFF. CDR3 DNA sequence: TGTGCCAGCAGCGTAACGGGTCCCCCAGAGAATGAGCAGTTCTTC.